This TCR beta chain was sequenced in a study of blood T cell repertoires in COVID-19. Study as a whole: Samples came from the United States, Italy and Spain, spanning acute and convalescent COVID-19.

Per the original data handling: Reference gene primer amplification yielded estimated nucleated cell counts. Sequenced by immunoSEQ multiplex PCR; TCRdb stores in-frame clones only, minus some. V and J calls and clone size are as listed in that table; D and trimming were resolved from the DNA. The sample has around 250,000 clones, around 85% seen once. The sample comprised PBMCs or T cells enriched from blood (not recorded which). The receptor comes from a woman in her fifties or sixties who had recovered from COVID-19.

CDR3 DNA sequence: TGTGCCAGCAGTGAATACCCAGCGTCTGGACAGCTGAACACCGGGGAGCTGTTTTTT. Its protein product is CASSEYPASGQLNTGELFF. This chain joins TRBV6-1 and TRBJ2-2, with D perhaps matching TRBD1 (6 bases). Germline CDR1 is MNHNS and CDR2 is SASEGT. This CDR3 region has 19 residues. Trimming removed 2 bases at V and 1 base at J, with 20 bases between.